The source of this T cell receptor beta chain is a study of OX40 agonist ivuxolimab in advanced cancers. Only in-frame clones appear in the TCRdb table, and some are missing; sequencing was by immunoSEQ multiplex PCR. The table shows roughly 64,000 clones, with roughly 82% occurring only once. The germline V gene has CDR1 MGHRA and CDR2 YSYEKL. CDR3 length: 15 amino acids. The V gene lost 2 bases and the J gene lost 13 bases, with 21 bases spanning the gap. The clonotype comes from an adult with an advanced solid tumor such as melanoma, head and neck, liver or kidney cancer. The genes are TRBV4-1 and TRBJ2-1; possibly TRBD2 for D (5 bases). Material: CD4+ or CD8+ T cells sorted from blood, obtained in a trial of the OX40 agonist ivuxolimab. As DNA, the CDR3 is TGCGCCAGCAGCCAAACCCTCACCCTTCTTAGCGTCCAGTTCTTC. Protein: CASSQTLTLLSVQFF.